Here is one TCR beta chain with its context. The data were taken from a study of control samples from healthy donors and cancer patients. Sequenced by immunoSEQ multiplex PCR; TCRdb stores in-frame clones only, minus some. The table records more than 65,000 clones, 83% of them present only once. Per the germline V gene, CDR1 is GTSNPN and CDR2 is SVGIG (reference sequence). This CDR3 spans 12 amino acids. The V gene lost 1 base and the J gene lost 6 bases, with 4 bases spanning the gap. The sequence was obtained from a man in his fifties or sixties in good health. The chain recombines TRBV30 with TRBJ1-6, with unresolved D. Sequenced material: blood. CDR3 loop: CAWSGTNSPLHF. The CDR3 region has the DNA TGTGCCTGGAGTGGGACTAATTCACCCCTCCACTTT.